Presented here are 23 T cell receptor beta chains from one specimen sequenced in a study of T-cell memory formation after mild COVID-19 (dated by TCRdb to the early 2020s). The library was obtained by 5' RACE. Sequencing was carried out with an Illumina NovaSeq 6000. TCRdb ran its own pipeline on the public reads, namely fastp trimming at Q25 and MiXCR clone calling, and kept in-frame beta chains. Rows are unified per CDR3 protein, each entry keeping the most common DNA and genes. The sample profile shows roughly 48,000 distinct CDR3 sequences; 27% of them were found once. Roughly two fifths of the sample belongs to the ten largest clones. Sequenced input: PBMCs or a T cell subset sorted from them (not recorded which). The receptors were sampled from a man aged 18 to 30 who had mild COVID-19 (a few samples of this study predate the infection). The sample titles of this study are shuffled in the database, so cell type and time point are left out; the donor was told from shared clones.

V and J are TRBV5-4 and TRBJ2-1; D ambiguous. V shed 5 bases and J shed 13 bases, with 19 bases lying between them. This CDR3 spans 13 amino acids. Germline loops: CDR1 SGHNT, CDR2 YYREEE (reference sequence). The CDR3 here is CASRGIPSADQFF. The CDR3 DNA follows: TGTGCCAGCAGGGGGATACCATCGGCGGACCAGTTCTTC. The entire variable domain, with the rest obtained from reference TRBV5-4 and TRBJ2-1, is as follows: ETGVTQSPTHLIKTRGQQVTLRCSSQSGHNTVSWYQQALGQGPQFIFQYYREEENGRGNFPPRFSGLQFPNYSSELNVNALELDDSALYLCASRGIPSADQFFGPGTRLTVL.

This chain uses TRBV5-5 with TRBJ1-4; D may be TRBD1 (5 bases). Germline V CDR1 and CDR2: SGHKS, YYEKEE (reference sequence). The V end lost 4 bases, the J end lost 7 bases, and 23 bases lay between the germline ends. The CDR3 has 17 residues. Written as DNA, the CDR3 is TGTGCCAGCAGCCCGGGACTAGCAGCGGGGGGGATTGAAAAACTGTTTTTT. This sequence encodes CASSPGLAAGGIEKLFF. Using reference TRBV5-5 and TRBJ1-4 for the parts outside the CDR3, the full variable domain is DAGVTQSPTHLIKTRGQQVTLRCSPISGHKSVSWYQQVLGQGPQFIFQYYEKEERGRGNFPDRFSARQFPNYSSELNVNALLLGDSALYLCASSPGLAAGGIEKLFFGSGTQLSVL.

The chain employs TRBV7-6 and TRBJ2-3; D is unclear. Trimming cost V 1 base and J 3 bases, with 5 bases left between them. The CDR3 extends over 13 amino acids. Per the germline V gene, CDR1 is SGHVS and CDR2 is FNYEAQ. The CDR3 is CASSLDITDTQYF. CDR3 nucleotides: TGTGCCAGCAGCTTAGATATAACAGATACGCAGTATTTT.

This clonotype appeared a few times. The J gene is TRBJ2-5, the V gene TRBV10-1; D is unresolved. This CDR3 spans 12 amino acids. CDR1 is WNHNN and CDR2 is SYGVQD in the germline V gene (reference sequence). V was trimmed by 6 bases and J by 1 base, leaving 6 bases between them. The CDR3 here is CASRCSQETQYF. In DNA form, the CDR3 reads TGCGCCAGCAGGTGTTCCCAAGAGACCCAGTACTTC.

This clonotype was seen a few times. The chain recombines TRBV11-2 with TRBJ2-5; possible D gene TRBD1, 6 bases. Trimming pared 1 base from V and 5 bases from J, leaving 11 bases between. This CDR3 comprises 14 residues. CDR1 and CDR2 (germline): SGHAT, FQNNGV. The CDR3 region is CASSLVGGLETQYF. Written as DNA, the CDR3 is TGTGCCAGCAGCTTAGTTGGGGGCTTGGAGACCCAGTACTTC.

V gene TRBV13 combines with J gene TRBJ2-2, with TRBD1 matching over 8 bases. V dropped 4 bases and J dropped 6; count of bases not matched to a gene: 7. Per germline, CDR1 PRHDT and CDR2 FYEKMQ (reference sequence). The CDR3 totals 15 residues. This CDR3 is CASSSGQGESGELFF. The CDR3 DNA sequence: TGTGCCAGCAGCTCCGGACAGGGTGAATCCGGGGAGCTGTTTTTT.

The chain recombines TRBV3-1 with TRBJ2-7, with D possibly being TRBD2 (6 bases). CDR3 length: 14 residues. The V gene lost 2 bases and the J gene lost 4 bases, with 12 bases spanning the gap. Germline CDR1 is LGHDT and CDR2 is YNNKEL (reference sequence). The chain's CDR3 is CASSQPSADYEQYF. DNA of the CDR3: TGTGCCAGCAGCCAACCTAGCGCGGATTACGAGCAGTACTTC.

The table lists this clonotype with many counts. The V call is TRBV7-8, the J call TRBJ1-3; 10 bases align to TRBD1. The CDR3 totals 16 residues. V lost 1 base and J lost 8; bases outside the gene matches: 8. In germline, CDR1 is SGHVS, CDR2 FQNEAQ. The CDR3 sequence is CASSLVGTGVYDTIYF. The DNA of the CDR3 is TGTGCCAGCAGCTTAGTGGGGACAGGGGTCTATGACACCATATATTTT.

The rearrangement links TRBV5-1 to TRBJ2-7, with unresolved D. V lost 2 bases to trimming and J lost 7 bases, with 7 bases between them. Germline CDR1 is SGHRS and CDR2 is YFSETQ. The CDR3 has 11 amino acids. CDR3 residues: CASSFLREQYV. DNA of the CDR3: TGCGCCAGCAGCTTCTTGAGGGAGCAGTACGTC.

This clonotype came up a few times. This chain uses TRBV6-5 with TRBJ1-1; D remains unclear. CDR3 length: 16 amino acids. V dropped 0 bases and J dropped 5 bases, with 16 bases sitting between them. Germline CDR1 is MNHEY and CDR2 is SVGAGI. As DNA, the CDR3 is TGTGCCAGCAGTTACTCGGTGGGAGATTATGAGACTGAAGCTTTCTTT. Translated, it gives CASSYSVGDYETEAFF.

This chain connects TRBV19 to TRBJ1-1, with a tentative D call TRBD1 (6 bases). This CDR3 has 16 amino acids. Trimming took off 6 bases at V and 1 base at J, with 18 bases between the two ends. The germline CDR1 and CDR2 sequences are LNHDA and SQIVND (reference sequence). The CDR3 is CASRDSWTDKNTEAFF. CDR3 nucleotide sequence: TGTGCCAGTAGGGACTCTTGGACAGACAAGAACACTGAAGCTTTCTTT.

This clonotype has more than one count but fewer than ten. The J gene is TRBJ2-2, the V gene TRBV9, with D possibly being TRBD1 (6 bases). CDR3 size: 11 residues. Trimming took off 6 bases at V and 6 bases at J, with 6 bases between the two ends. In germline, CDR1 is SGDLS, CDR2 YYNGEE. CDR3 in amino acids: CASKGAGELFF. CDR3 nucleotides: TGTGCCAGCAAGGGGGCCGGGGAGCTGTTTTTT.

This clonotype ranks as medium-sized. The J gene is TRBJ1-2, the V gene TRBV4-3; D perhaps matches TRBD1 (5 bases). The V gene's germline CDR1 is LGHNA and CDR2 YSLEER. This CDR3 region has 18 residues. Trimming stripped 4 bases from V and 4 bases from J, with 25 bases between. CDR3 in amino acids: CASSPPPSQTKGLYGYTF. CDR3 in DNA: TGCGCCAGCAGCCCCCCTCCGTCGCAGACCAAGGGACTCTATGGCTACACCTTC.

The rearrangement uses TRBV6-6 and TRBJ2-3; D call uncertain. Germline V lookup: CDR1 MNHNY, CDR2 SVGAGI (reference sequence). V was clipped by 2 bases and J by 0 bases, with 3 bases between them. This CDR3 contains 13 residues. The CDR3 DNA is TGTGCCAGCAGTTACGTGAGCACAGATACGCAGTATTTT. It yields the protein CASSYVSTDTQYF.

The chain couples TRBV14 to TRBJ2-3, with D perhaps matching TRBD2 (5 bases). This CDR3 has 14 residues. The V end was cut by 0 bases, the J end by 5 bases, with 9 bases between. CDR1 is SGHDN and CDR2 is FVKESK in the germline V gene. CDR3 DNA: TGTGCCAGCAGCCAAGATCCGGGGAGAGATACGCAGTATTTT. It encodes CASSQDPGRDTQYF. The whole variable domain, filled in from reference TRBV14 and TRBJ2-3, reads EAGVTQFPSHSVIEKGQTVTLRCDPISGHDNLYWYRRVMGKEIKFLLHFVKESKQDESGMPNNRFLAERTGGTYSTLKVQPAELEDSGVYFCASSQDPGRDTQYFGPGTRLTVL.

The genes are TRBV12-3 or TRBV12-4 and TRBJ2-1; TRBD1 might be the D (5 bases). Trimming cost V 4 bases and J 0 bases, with 7 bases left between them. The CDR3 spans 14 residues. The CDR3 sequence is CASSSDSSYNEQFF. Here the CDR3 DNA reads TGTGCCAGCAGTTCTGACAGCTCCTACAATGAGCAGTTCTTC.

The J gene is TRBJ2-1, the V gene TRBV2; unclear D gene. The V gene's germline CDR1 is SNHLY and CDR2 FYNNEI. V lost 5 bases to trimming and J lost 7 bases, with 9 bases between them. CDR3 length: 12 residues. The DNA for the CDR3 is TGTGCCAGCAGTCGTACCCAAAATGAGCAGTTCTTC. It yields the protein CASSRTQNEQFF.

This clonotype was picked up a small number of times. This chain joins TRBV20-1 and TRBJ2-6, with D perhaps matching TRBD1 or TRBD2 (5 bases each). V was cut by 0 bases and J by 2 bases, with 11 bases left in between. This CDR3 has 16 amino acids. Germline lookup yields CDR1 DFQATT and CDR2 SNEGSKA (reference sequence). The DNA for the CDR3 is TGCAGTGCTAGAGATTCTATGGGACCTGGGGCCAACGTCCTGACTTTC. It yields the protein CSARDSMGPGANVLTF.

This clonotype has just a few counts. The chain uses TRBV11-2 and TRBJ2-5, with 7 bases matching TRBD1. This CDR3 spans 15 amino acids. The J segment lost 2 bases and the V segment lost 4 bases, leaving 7 bases of the junction unmatched. CDR1 is SGHAT and CDR2 is FQNNGV in the germline V gene. CDR3 DNA: TGTGCCAGCAGCTCCGTACGGGACAGACAAGAGACCCAGTACTTC. Residues: CASSSVRDRQETQYF.

The chain uses TRBV15 and TRBJ1-1; no firm D call. This CDR3 has 14 amino acids. V lost 1 base and J 3 bases, leaving 9 bases between the germline ends. Germline V gives CDR1 LNHNV, CDR2 YYDKDF (reference sequence). The chain's CDR3 is CATSRVFRDTEAFF. For the CDR3, the DNA is TGTGCCACCAGCAGAGTCTTCCGGGACACTGAAGCTTTCTTT.

J is TRBJ2-1 and V is TRBV6-4; 9 bases agree with TRBD2. CDR1 is MRHNA, CDR2 SNTAGT, per germline. This CDR3 spans 18 amino acids. Trimming took 1 base from V and 1 from J; bases not matched to a gene: 8. The CDR3 spells CASSDYSLAGRSYNEQFF. For the CDR3, the DNA is TGTGCCAGCAGTGACTATTCTCTAGCGGGACGGTCCTACAATGAGCAGTTCTTC.

The V gene is TRBV29-1, the J gene TRBJ2-1; D might be TRBD2 (5 bases). V lost 4 bases and J 6 bases, leaving 10 bases between the germline ends. This CDR3 spans 12 amino acids. The V gene's germline CDR1 is SQVTM and CDR2 ANQGSEA. CDR3: CSVVRGINEQFF. The CDR3 DNA follows: TGCAGCGTTGTTCGGGGAATCAATGAGCAGTTCTTC.

This clonotype was counted between two and nine times. The chain combines TRBV11-1 with TRBJ2-3; the D call may be TRBD1 or TRBD2 (6 bases each). V dropped 5 bases and J dropped 7 bases, with 13 bases sitting between them. Germline V gene sequence: CDR1 SGHAT, CDR2 FQDESV (reference sequence). The CDR3 is 13 residues long. CDR3 amino acids: CASSTPGAYTQYF. The CDR3 coding sequence is TGTGCCAGCAGCACCCCGGGGGCTTATACGCAGTATTTT.